One and the same sample provided the 14 T cell receptor beta chains below, sequenced in a study of blood T cells in healthy people across ages. Primers used in a second PCR of roughly 7 to 12 cycles were a sample-barcoded 5' primer and a J-beta primer mix. One entry per CDR3 protein, called by TCRdb with MiXCR from the 5' RACE reads. The repertoire holds approximately 880,000 distinct CDR3 sequences, with about 48% as singletons. The sequencing input was blood. Receptor source: a young man in good health.

V is TRBV7-2 and J is TRBJ1-2, with 7 bases that match TRBD1. V shed 5 bases, J shed 8 bases, and the junction held 14 bases outside the gene matches. CDR3 length equals 15 residues. Per the germline V gene, CDR1 is SGHTA and CDR2 is FQGNSA. CDR3 nucleotide sequence: TGTGCCAGCAGCCCCCGACAGGGAGCAGTGAGGGGCTACACCTTC. Translation: CASSPRQGAVRGYTF.

V and J are TRBV10-3 and TRBJ2-1, with no clear D. The CDR3 contains 15 residues. Germline values: CDR1 ENHRY, CDR2 SYGVKD. Trimming removed 2 bases from V and 0 bases from J, with 8 bases in between. CDR3 nucleotide sequence: TGTGCCATCAGTGAGGACAAAAGCTCCTACAATGAGCAGTTCTTC. Translation gives CAISEDKSSYNEQFF.

This clonotype was found once. The rearrangement uses TRBV10-3 and TRBJ2-2, with TRBD2 matching over 10 bases. The germline CDR1 and CDR2 sequences are ENHRY and SYGVKD. Trimming cost V 0 bases and J 1 base; bases outside gene matches: 2. This CDR3 spans 17 amino acids. CDR3 nucleotide sequence: TGTGCCATCAGTGAGTCCCTAGCGGGGGTGAACACCGGGGAGCTGTTTTTT. Translating gives CAISESLAGVNTGELFF.

In this sample, this clonotype turned up many times. The chain couples TRBV10-3 to TRBJ1-6, with TRBD1 as a possible D gene (5 bases). The V gene lost 4 bases and the J gene lost 7 bases, with 14 bases spanning the gap. The CDR3 is made up of 15 amino acids. Germline loops: CDR1 ENHRY, CDR2 SYGVKD. The CDR3 loop is CAISGLGGWNSPLHF. CDR3 nucleotides: TGTGCCATCAGTGGGTTGGGGGGGTGGAATTCACCCCTCCACTTT.

CDR3 protein: CASSPPGMFSYEQYF. The CDR3 bases are TGTGCCAGCAGCCCCCCCGGTATGTTTTCCTACGAGCAGTACTTC. The chain couples TRBV6-6 to TRBJ2-4; no clear D. The closer fit of TRBJ2-7 to the DNA end suggests the J call may be wrong. The CDR3 contains 15 residues. Looked up from germline, CDR1 is MNHNY and CDR2 is SVGAGI (reference sequence).

V is TRBV5-1 and J is TRBJ2-5; D call uncertain. The CDR3 is 14 amino acids. V was pared by 7 bases and J by 4 bases, with 17 bases between. CDR1 and CDR2 from the germline V gene are SGHRS and YFSETQ. CDR3 sequence (DNA): TGCGCCAGCTCCCGAGGCGGAGTAGGAGAGACCCAGTACTTC. The encoded protein is CASSRGGVGETQYF.

The chain joins TRBV4-1 to TRBJ1-5, with 7 bases identical to TRBD1. J lost 4 bases, V lost 5 bases, and 5 bases had no gene match. The CDR3 is 14 residues long. CDR1 is MGHRA, CDR2 YSYEKL, per germline. The CDR3: CASSEGTVNQPQHF. The CDR3 DNA reads TGCGCCAGCAGCGAGGGGACAGTTAATCAGCCCCAGCATTTT.

The sample holds a few counts of this clonotype. The chain joins TRBV5-1 to TRBJ2-7; no reliable D call. V dropped 4 bases and J dropped 0 bases, with 11 bases sitting between them. The CDR3 runs 14 residues. CDR1 is SGHRS and CDR2 is YFSETQ in the germline V gene. Here the CDR3 DNA reads TGCGCCAGCAGCCCTACCATGAGCTCCTACGAGCAGTACTTC. Translated: CASSPTMSSYEQYF.

This clonotype came up a few times. The chain is built from TRBV12-3 or TRBV12-4 and TRBJ2-5, with a tentative D call TRBD1 (6 bases). This CDR3 region has 13 residues. V lost 7 bases to trimming and J lost 4 bases, with 13 bases between them. CDR3 nucleotide sequence: TGTGCCAGCACCCAGGGGCTAGCAGAGACCCAGTACTTC. It encodes CASTQGLAETQYF.

J is TRBJ2-2 and V is TRBV27, with TRBD1 matching 7 bases. The CDR3 extends over 16 amino acids. V was clipped by 5 bases and J by 4 bases; unmatched bases: 10. The germline V gene encodes CDR1 MNHEY and CDR2 SMNVEV (reference sequence). The CDR3 is CASSLDRLEGTGELFF. The CDR3 coding sequence is TGTGCCAGCAGTCTGGACAGGTTGGAAGGCACCGGGGAGCTGTTTTTT.

The V and J genes are TRBV5-8 and TRBJ1-2; D gene uncertain. The CDR3 runs 14 residues. Between the trimmed V and J ends, which lost 3 bases and 3 bases, there was a span of 12 bases. Per the germline V gene, CDR1 is SGHTS and CDR2 is YDEGEE. The CDR3 nucleotides are TGTGCCAGCAGCTCAGCAATCCCTTACTATGGCTACACCTTC. It yields the protein CASSSAIPYYGYTF.

The chain carries TRBV6-1 and TRBJ2-5; TRBD2 agrees at 10 bases. Trimming removed 6 bases from V and 0 bases from J; junction bases left unmatched: 4. This CDR3 contains 15 residues. Germline-derived CDR1 and CDR2 are MNHNS and SASEGT. The CDR3 here is CASRASGGHQETQYF. CDR3 DNA sequence: TGTGCCAGCAGGGCTAGCGGGGGCCACCAAGAGACCCAGTACTTC.

The chain employs TRBV5-1 and TRBJ2-3; 8 bases fit TRBD2. This CDR3 region has 17 residues. Germline V gene data show CDR1 as SGHRS and CDR2 as YFSETQ. V trimming: 0 bases; J trimming: 1 base; junction bases outside the gene matches: 7. As DNA, the CDR3 is TGCGCCAGCAGCTTGGCCATGGCGGGGGGACGCACAGATACGCAGTATTTT. Protein product: CASSLAMAGGRTDTQYF. The whole variable domain, filled in from reference TRBV5-1 and TRBJ2-3, reads KAGVTQTPRYLIKTRGQQVTLSCSPISGHRSVSWYQQTPGQGLQFLFEYFSETQRNKGNFPGRFSGRQFSNSRSEMNVSTLELGDSALYLCASSLAMAGGRTDTQYFGPGTRLTVL.

V and J are TRBV4-2 and TRBJ2-7; 7 nucleotides match TRBD1. The J call may not be correct, given that the DNA end is closer to TRBJ2-5. Germline assignment: CDR1 LGHNA and CDR2 YNFKEQ. The CDR3 runs to 15 residues. The DNA of the CDR3 is TGTGCCAGCAGCCAATCCGGCGACAGGGTTGAGACCCAGTACTTC. Translating gives CASSQSGDRVETQYF.